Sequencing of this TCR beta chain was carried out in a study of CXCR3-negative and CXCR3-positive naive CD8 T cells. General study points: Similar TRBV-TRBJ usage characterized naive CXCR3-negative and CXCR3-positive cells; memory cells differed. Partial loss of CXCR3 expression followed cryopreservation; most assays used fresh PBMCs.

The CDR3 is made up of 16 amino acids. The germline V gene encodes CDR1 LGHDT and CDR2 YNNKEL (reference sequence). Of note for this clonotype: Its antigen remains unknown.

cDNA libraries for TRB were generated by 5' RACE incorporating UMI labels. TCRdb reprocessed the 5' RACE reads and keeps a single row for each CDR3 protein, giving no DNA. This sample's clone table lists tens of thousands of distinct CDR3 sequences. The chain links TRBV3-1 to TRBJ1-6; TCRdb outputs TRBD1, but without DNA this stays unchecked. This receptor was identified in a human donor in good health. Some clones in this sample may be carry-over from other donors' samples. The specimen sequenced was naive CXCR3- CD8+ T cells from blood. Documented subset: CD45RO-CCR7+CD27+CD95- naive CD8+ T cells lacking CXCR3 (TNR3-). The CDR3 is CASSIGSPEDNSPLHF. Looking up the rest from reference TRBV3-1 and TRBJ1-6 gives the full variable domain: DTAVSQTPKYLVTQMGNDKSIKCEQNLGHDTMYWYKQDSKKFLKIMFSYNNKELIINETVPNRFSPKSPDKAHLNLHINSLELGDSAVYFCASSIGSPEDNSPLHFGNGTRLTVT.